This record covers a single T cell receptor beta chain. Its specificity is not known. In the PCR, 60 Vbeta and 13 Jbeta primers were used. Per the original data handling: As a later analysis found, there were tens of millions of unique TCR beta chains, of which some 9.9 million were shared. Here immunoSEQ multiplex PCR was the method, and the copy in TCRdb shows in-frame clones only, minus some. The D gene and trimming were derived from the DNA, and the V and J assignments and clone size from that table. This sample has roughly 120,000 clones, with roughly three quarters found just once. The record originates from a study of cytomegalovirus exposure and HLA in healthy donors. Overall study results and limits: One variant, a missense change in DCLRE1C, was linked in a later analysis to TCR beta V- and J-gene trimming. Later, an analysis found that common viral pathogens appeared to be linked with several of the most significant clusters.

The CDR3 has 15 residues. Germline CDR1 and CDR2: MNHEY and SMNVEV (reference sequence). The V end lost 6 bases, the J end lost 0 bases, and 14 bases lay between the germline ends. Sequencing was performed on PBMCs. This chain links TRBV27 with TRBJ2-5, with D tentatively TRBD2 (5 bases). The clonotype comes from a woman aged 25 to 39 in good health and CMV-seronegative. CDR3 residues: CASSTRLTYQETQYF. DNA of the CDR3: TGTGCCAGCAGCACAAGACTAACGTACCAAGAGACCCAGTACTTC.